These 19 T cell receptor beta chains came from one sample sequenced in a study of cytomegalovirus exposure and HLA in healthy donors. The PCR made use of 60 Vbeta and 13 Jbeta primers. Here immunoSEQ multiplex PCR was the method, and the copy in TCRdb shows in-frame clones only, minus some. The sample contains approximately 150,000 clones, about 76% of which appear only once. The source material was PBMCs. The source of these receptors is a human donor in good health.

The chain has TRBV30 and TRBJ1-5, with 9 bases fitting TRBD1. The CDR3 length is 14 residues. Germline CDR1 is GTSNPN and CDR2 is SVGIG (reference sequence). After removal of 2 bases from V and 7 bases from J, the junction contained 6 bases not matched to a gene. In DNA form, the CDR3 reads TGTGCCTGGAGTTCAACAGGGGGCCAACAGCCCCAGCATTTT. It yields the protein CAWSSTGGQQPQHF.

This clone has a handful of counts. This rearrangement joins TRBV27 to TRBJ2-1; TRBD1 agrees at 11 bases. The CDR3 is made up of 18 amino acids. The junction had 8 bases not matched to a gene; V was cut back by 4 bases and J by 0 bases. Looked up from germline, CDR1 is MNHEY and CDR2 is SMNVEV (reference sequence). The CDR3 loop is CASSSGAGTGGSYNEQFF. The DNA of the CDR3 is TGTGCCAGCAGTTCGGGGGCCGGGACAGGGGGCTCCTACAATGAGCAGTTCTTC.

To note about this clone: Its ends do not fully match the called genes, so a read error is possible. The gene calls are TRBV25-1 and TRBJ1-2; the D is unclear. The germline V gene encodes CDR1 MGHDK and CDR2 SYGVNS. The CDR3 is 12 amino acids. The CDR3 nucleotides are TGTGCCAGCAGTGATGCTTTTCGAGGCTACCCCTTC. Residues: CASSDAFRGYPF.

The chain links TRBV5-6 to TRBJ1-3, with 10 bases identical to TRBD1. Germline V gene data show CDR1 as SGHDT and CDR2 as YYEEEE. The trim removed 3 bases at V and 3 bases at J, leaving 3 bases unmatched. This CDR3 is built from 15 residues. The CDR3 DNA sequence: TGTGCCAGCAGCTATGACAGGGGGCTTGGAAACACCATATATTTT. It is translated as CASSYDRGLGNTIYF.

The chain combines TRBV5-4 with TRBJ2-1, with D perhaps matching TRBD1 (5 bases). Trimming cost V 0 bases and J 9 bases, with 16 bases left between them. Germline lookup yields CDR1 SGHNT and CDR2 YYREEE (reference sequence). The CDR3 spans 15 residues. The CDR3 DNA is TGTGCCAGCAGCTTGGCCGGGTCGGCAGGGCCTGAGCAGTTCTTC. As protein: CASSLAGSAGPEQFF.

CDR3 coding DNA: TGTGCCAGCAGGTTGATTCCGGGACAGGGGCCAGATACGCAGTATTTT. Its translation: CASRLIPGQGPDTQYF. The chain combines TRBV7-9 with TRBJ2-3; 10 nucleotides agree with TRBD1. Germline V lookup: CDR1 SEHNR, CDR2 FQNEAQ (reference sequence). CDR3 length equals 16 residues. The ends lost 6 bases at V and 4 bases at J; junction bases unmatched: 10.

The chain links TRBV5-6 to TRBJ2-2, with TRBD1 matching 9 bases. This CDR3 has 17 residues. Trimming at V came to 7 bases and at J to 5 bases, leaving 15 bases not matched to a gene. Germline V CDR1 and CDR2: SGHDT, YYEEEE. CDR3 nucleotides: TGTGCCAGCGGGCTATCTGGCGGGACAGGGAATACCGGGGAGCTGTTTTTT. Translation: CASGLSGGTGNTGELFF.

This clone was counted only a few times. The V and J genes are TRBV4-2 and TRBJ2-1; 8 positions agree with TRBD2. V was clipped by 3 bases and J by 9 bases; unmatched bases: 25. Germline V lookup: CDR1 LGHNA, CDR2 YNFKEQ. The CDR3 is made up of 20 amino acids. CDR3 bases: TGTGCCAGCAGCCACTCAAAGGTCCGGGGGGGCCTCTTCGGTTCGGCTGAGCAGTTCTTC. Translation: CASSHSKVRGGLFGSAEQFF.

The gene calls are TRBV7-9 and TRBJ1-2; D might be TRBD1 (5 bases). The CDR3 length is 15 residues. Deletions cut 3 bases from V and 4 bases from J, with 15 bases between. CDR1 SEHNR and CDR2 FQNEAQ come from the germline V gene (reference sequence). CDR3 amino acids: CASSFTGGGVYGYTF. DNA for the CDR3: TGTGCCAGCAGCTTCACGGGGGGAGGGGTCTATGGCTACACCTTC. The complete variable domain, with remaining parts taken from reference TRBV7-9 and TRBJ1-2, reads DTGVSQNPRHKITKRGQNVTFRCDPISEHNRLYWYRQTLGQGPEFLTYFQNEAQLEKSRLLSDRFSAERPKGSFSTLEIQRTEQGDSAMYLCASSFTGGGVYGYTFGSGTRLTVV.

This clone came up a few times. This rearrangement joins TRBV15 to TRBJ1-1, with 7 bases identical to TRBD1. V lost 9 bases to trimming and J lost 5 bases; unmatched junction nucleotides: 12. In germline, CDR1 is LNHNV, CDR2 YYDKDF (reference sequence). This CDR3 is 14 amino acids long. In DNA, the CDR3 is TGTGCCACTTCTCGCGACAGGGCCGGGACTGAAGCTTTCTTT. This codes for CATSRDRAGTEAFF.

This clone was counted only a few times. V gene TRBV5-1 combines with J gene TRBJ1-2; unclear D gene. This CDR3 has 14 residues. The V gene's germline CDR1 is SGHRS and CDR2 YFSETQ. V lost 3 bases and J lost 4, with 13 bases in between. The CDR3 protein is CASSYPGVTYGYTF. The CDR3 DNA sequence: TGCGCCAGCAGCTACCCCGGAGTCACCTATGGCTACACCTTC.

The rearrangement joins TRBV5-1 to TRBJ2-5; the D is unclear. The CDR3 is 13 amino acids. V gave up 1 base and J gave up 4 bases, with 8 bases separating them. CDR1 is SGHRS, CDR2 YFSETQ, per germline. The CDR3 region is CASSLRGSETQYF. CDR3 in DNA: TGCGCCAGCAGCTTGCGCGGTTCAGAGACCCAGTACTTC. Based on the CDR3 plus reference TRBV5-1 and TRBJ2-5, the full variable domain is KAGVTQTPRYLIKTRGQQVTLSCSPISGHRSVSWYQQTPGQGLQFLFEYFSETQRNKGNFPGRFSGRQFSNSRSEMNVSTLELGDSALYLCASSLRGSETQYFGPGTRLLVL.

V usage is TRBV2 and J usage is TRBJ2-6; weak D call: TRBD1 (5 bases). The CDR3 is 14 residues long. Germline-derived CDR1 and CDR2 are SNHLY and FYNNEI. Trimming took 5 bases from V and 4 from J, leaving 9 bases between them. CDR3 amino acids: CASSPGSGANVLTF. CDR3 DNA: TGTGCCAGCAGTCCAGGGTCCGGGGCCAACGTCCTGACTTTC.

The DNA for the CDR3 is TGCGCCAGCAGCCAAGGTATCGTAGCGAGCTACGAGCAGTACTTC. Translation: CASSQGIVASYEQYF. The J gene is TRBJ2-7, the V gene TRBV4-1; weak D call: TRBD2 (5 bases). This CDR3 contains 15 residues. Germline-derived CDR1 and CDR2 are MGHRA and YSYEKL. The V gene lost 1 base and the J gene lost 3 bases, with 13 bases spanning the gap.

V is TRBV6-6 and J is TRBJ2-7; TRBD1 might be the D (6 bases). This CDR3 spans 16 amino acids. Looked up from germline, CDR1 is MNHNY and CDR2 is SVGAGI (reference sequence). V was clipped by 4 bases and J by 1 base, with 17 bases between them. The CDR3, as DNA: TGTGCCAGCAGTTGGCGGGTAGACAGGCAGTCCTACGAGCAGTACTTC. As protein: CASSWRVDRQSYEQYF.

V and J are TRBV5-1 and TRBJ1-1; 8 positions match TRBD1. CDR3 length: 17 amino acids. After removal of 2 bases from V and 4 bases from J, the junction contained 13 bases not matched to a gene. The V gene's germline CDR1 is SGHRS and CDR2 YFSETQ. CDR3 loop: CASSFGQGNARSTEAFF. For the CDR3, the DNA is TGCGCCAGCAGCTTCGGACAGGGTAACGCTCGAAGCACTGAAGCTTTCTTT.

The chain carries TRBV7-2 and TRBJ1-2; TRBD1 aligns across 8 bases. CDR1 is SGHTA, CDR2 FQGNSA, per germline. The CDR3 has 15 residues. V lost 5 bases and J lost 4; bases outside the gene matches: 9. The CDR3 coding sequence is TGTGCCAGCAGCCCCTACCAGGGGGCAGTCTATGGCTACACCTTC. Amino acid sequence: CASSPYQGAVYGYTF.

As DNA, the CDR3 is TGTGCCAGCAGCAAGGCAGGGGGCACCGGGGAGCTGTTTTTT. Translated: CASSKAGGTGELFF. The gene calls are TRBV21-1 and TRBJ2-2; the table names TRBD1, a call not compared with the DNA. TRBV21-1 is flagged as a pseudogene. The CDR3 length is 14 residues.

The chain has TRBV7-9 and TRBJ2-2; TRBD2 is a possible D gene (6 bases). Germline CDR1 SEHNR, CDR2 FQNEAQ (reference sequence). V was clipped by 5 bases and J by 1 base, with 14 bases between them. CDR3 length equals 16 residues. The CDR3 spells CASSPWGGMNTGELFF. The CDR3 DNA reads TGTGCCAGCAGCCCTTGGGGCGGGATGAACACCGGGGAGCTGTTTTTT. The complete variable domain, with remaining parts taken from reference TRBV7-9 and TRBJ2-2, reads DTGVSQNPRHKITKRGQNVTFRCDPISEHNRLYWYRQTLGQGPEFLTYFQNEAQLEKSRLLSDRFSAERPKGSFSTLEIQRTEQGDSAMYLCASSPWGGMNTGELFFGEGSRLTVL.